What follows are 22 T cell receptor beta chains derived from one specimen sequenced in a study of blood T cell repertoires in COVID-19. Only in-frame clones appear in the TCRdb table, and some are missing; sequencing was by immunoSEQ multiplex PCR. The table shows about 160,000 clones, with just over 85% occurring only once. Sequenced sample: peripheral blood. All receptors come from a man in his fifties or sixties with active or convalescent COVID-19.

The J gene is TRBJ2-7, the V gene TRBV6-5; the match to TRBD2 covers 9 bases. There are 14 residues in the CDR3. CDR1 is MNHEY and CDR2 is SVGAGI in the germline V gene. V lost 2 bases and J lost 6; bases outside the gene matches: 5. The CDR3 DNA follows: TGTGCCAGCAGTTACCAAGCGGGGGGTCGCGAGCAGTACTTC. It specifies CASSYQAGGREQYF.

This clone showed up just a few times. The J gene is TRBJ1-4, the V gene TRBV4-3; D is uncertain. Germline V gives CDR1 LGHNA, CDR2 YSLEER. Trimming shortened V by 4 bases and J by 7 bases, and 22 bases separated the two germline ends. This CDR3 has 17 residues. The chain's CDR3 is CASSRETSQSSSEKLFF. The CDR3 bases are TGCGCCAGCAGCCGGGAGACCTCGCAGTCGTCTTCTGAAAAACTGTTTTTT.

The chain carries TRBV18 and TRBJ2-5; 9 bases agree with TRBD1. Trimming took 4 bases from V and 5 from J; bases not matched to a gene: 8. The germline V gene has CDR1 KGHSH and CDR2 LQKENI. The CDR3 extends over 15 amino acids. The CDR3 nucleotides read TGTGCCAGCTCACGGGGGACAGGGAGTGAGGAGACCCAGTACTTC. Protein product: CASSRGTGSEETQYF.

This chain connects TRBV29-1 to TRBJ1-1, with 7 positions matching TRBD1. This CDR3 has 12 amino acids. CDR1 SQVTM and CDR2 ANQGSEA come from the germline V gene. The trim removed 7 bases at V and 1 base at J, leaving 3 bases unmatched. CDR3 sequence: CSGTGRNTEAFF. CDR3 nucleotide sequence: TGCAGCGGGACAGGCCGGAACACTGAAGCTTTCTTT.

This chain links TRBV29-1 with TRBJ1-1; 9 nucleotides line up with TRBD1. Trimming took 6 bases from V and 4 from J; bases not matched to a gene: 9. Germline V gene sequence: CDR1 SQVTM, CDR2 ANQGSEA. The CDR3 totals 14 residues. The CDR3 spells CSVEIGQGSTEAFF. The CDR3 coding sequence is TGCAGCGTCGAGATTGGACAGGGGAGCACTGAAGCTTTCTTT.

V usage is TRBV7-2 and J usage is TRBJ2-1; possibly TRBD2 for D (5 bases). Trimming removed 5 bases from V and 5 bases from J, with 16 bases in between. The CDR3 is made up of 15 amino acids. The germline V gene encodes CDR1 SGHTA and CDR2 FQGNSA. The CDR3 protein is CASSPGFSKHNEQFF. The CDR3 DNA sequence: TGTGCCAGCAGCCCGGGATTTTCGAAACACAATGAGCAGTTCTTC.

The V call is TRBV4-1, the J call TRBJ2-7, with TRBD1 matching 9 bases. The germline CDR1 and CDR2 sequences are MGHRA and YSYEKL. With V trimmed by 4 bases and J by 4 bases, 5 bases remained unmatched. This CDR3 has 14 amino acids. CDR3 loop: CASSPGQGGYEQYF. The CDR3, as DNA: TGCGCCAGCAGCCCGGGACAGGGAGGATACGAGCAGTACTTC.

The rearrangement joins TRBV7-3 to TRBJ2-1; D unclear. CDR1 SGHTA and CDR2 FQGTGA come from the germline V gene. The CDR3 runs to 14 residues. With 5 bases removed from V and 8 bases from J, the gap between germline ends came to 16 bases. The CDR3 here is CASSPQIPGHEQFF. The CDR3, as DNA: TGTGCCAGCAGCCCTCAGATCCCTGGGCATGAGCAGTTCTTC. The variable domain in full, completed from reference TRBV7-3 and TRBJ2-1, reads GAGVSQTPSNKVTEKGKYVELRCDPISGHTALYWYRQSLGQGPEFLIYFQGTGAADDSGLPNDRFFAVRPEGSVSTLKIQRTERGDSAVYLCASSPQIPGHEQFFGPGTRLTVL.

The chain is built from TRBV4-1 and TRBJ1-2; D unresolved. Germline lookup yields CDR1 MGHRA and CDR2 YSYEKL. The length of the CDR3 is 16 residues. The ends were cut back, 0 bases at V and 5 bases at J, with 16 bases in the middle. CDR3 nucleotide sequence: TGCGCCAGCAGCCAAGATCTTGCCACCCGGAGATATGGCTACACCTTC. Translation: CASSQDLATRRYGYTF.

V gene TRBV30 combines with J gene TRBJ2-5; D is possibly TRBD2 (5 bases). V dropped 0 bases and J dropped 4 bases, with 6 bases sitting between them. From germline, CDR1 is GTSNPN and CDR2 SVGIG (reference sequence). The CDR3 spans 12 residues. The CDR3 sequence is CAWSVAGETQYF. The CDR3 DNA follows: TGTGCCTGGAGTGTGGCGGGAGAGACCCAGTACTTC.

The chain employs TRBV19 and TRBJ1-2; 7 nucleotides agree with TRBD1. This CDR3 has 14 amino acids. Germline values: CDR1 LNHDA, CDR2 SQIVND (reference sequence). The ends lost 3 bases at V and 5 bases at J; junction bases unmatched: 6. In nucleotides, the CDR3 is TGTGCCAGTAGTATGGAGACAGGGATTTATGGCTACACCTTC. Translation: CASSMETGIYGYTF.

The V call is TRBV6-5, the J call TRBJ1-2; 8 bases are a match to TRBD1. Looked up from germline, CDR1 is MNHEY and CDR2 is SVGAGI. V trimming: 4 bases; J trimming: 6 bases; junction bases outside the gene matches: 4. The CDR3 contains 13 residues. The chain's CDR3 is CASSFLTGDGYTF. The CDR3 DNA reads TGTGCCAGCAGTTTCTTGACAGGGGATGGCTACACCTTC.

The CDR3 loop reads CASSISGTGNMNEQYF. The CDR3 region has the DNA TGTGCCAGTAGTATTTCCGGGACAGGAAATATGAACGAGCAGTACTTC. This chain links TRBV19 with TRBJ2-7, with TRBD1 identical over 8 bases. V gave up 3 bases and J gave up 5 bases; unmatched junction bases: 12. This CDR3 comprises 16 residues. Per germline, CDR1 LNHDA and CDR2 SQIVND (reference sequence).

The chain joins TRBV24-1 to TRBJ1-2; 7 bases map to TRBD1. The CDR3 sequence is 14 residues long. Germline V gene sequence: CDR1 KGHDR, CDR2 SFDVKD. J was trimmed by 6 bases and V by 4 bases; bases with no gene match: 7. The CDR3: CATSDHDRDDGYTF. In nucleotides, the CDR3 is TGTGCCACCAGTGACCACGACAGGGACGATGGCTACACCTTC.

CDR3 region: CASSYGTGGREKLFF. CDR3 DNA sequence: TGTGCCAGCAGTTACGGGACAGGGGGCAGGGAAAAACTGTTTTTT. This sequence joins TRBV28 and TRBJ1-4; 12 bases line up with TRBD1. The V and J ends lost 4 bases and 8 bases, in that order; junction bases with no gene match: 5. There are 15 residues in the CDR3. Per germline, CDR1 MDHEN and CDR2 SYDVKM.

The chain carries TRBV25-1 and TRBJ1-1, with D maybe TRBD1 (5 bases). Looked up from germline, CDR1 is MGHDK and CDR2 is SYGVNS. The CDR3 contains 14 residues. Trimming stripped 3 bases from V and 0 bases from J, with 8 bases between. CDR3: CASSDTGLNTEAFF. CDR3 nucleotides: TGTGCCAGCAGTGATACAGGTTTGAACACTGAAGCTTTCTTT.

The rearrangement joins TRBV7-8 to TRBJ1-6, with D possibly matching TRBD1 (6 bases). Germline V gene sequence: CDR1 SGHVS, CDR2 FQNEAQ. V lost 6 bases to trimming and J lost 8 bases, with 17 bases between them. The CDR3 runs to 15 residues. The CDR3 nucleotides are TGTGCCAGCAGAACCCCACAGGGCATGGATTCACCCCTCCACTTT. It translates to CASRTPQGMDSPLHF.

The gene calls are TRBV25-1 and TRBJ2-4; 12 nucleotides agree with TRBD2. The CDR3 length is 17 residues. J lost 3 bases, V lost 4 bases, and 7 bases had no gene match. Germline V lookup: CDR1 MGHDK, CDR2 SYGVNS. This CDR3 is CASSATSGSWGKNIQYF. CDR3 DNA sequence: TGTGCCAGCAGTGCGACTAGCGGGAGTTGGGGCAAAAACATTCAGTACTTC.

The chain carries TRBV5-6 and TRBJ2-5; TRBD2 matches 8 bases. Germline CDR1 and CDR2: SGHDT and YYEEEE. This CDR3 is built from 14 residues. Losses at the gene ends were 4 bases for V and 5 bases for J; bases not matched to a gene: 7. CDR3 in DNA: TGTGCCAGCAGCCCCGGGGGGGCCGGGGAGACCCAGTACTTC. Translated, it gives CASSPGGAGETQYF.

V usage is TRBV7-6 and J usage is TRBJ2-1; TRBD1 agrees at 12 bases. CDR1 is SGHVS, CDR2 FNYEAQ, per germline. The length of the CDR3 is 18 residues. J gave up 6 bases and V 6 bases, and 15 bases lay outside the gene matches. In DNA, the CDR3 is TGTGCCAGCAGTTCCCCCGGGGGGACAGGGGGCGCGTTCAATGAGCAGTTCTTC. Amino acids: CASSSPGGTGGAFNEQFF.

This chain joins TRBV7-9 and TRBJ2-1, with 9 bases lining up with TRBD1. This CDR3 contains 16 residues. The germline V gene has CDR1 SEHNR and CDR2 FQNEAQ (reference sequence). The V segment lost 1 base and the J segment 5 bases; nucleotides outside the gene matches: 6. CDR3 sequence (DNA): TGTGCCAGCAGCTTAGTAGACAGGGGGTCGGACAATGAGCAGTTCTTC. Translation gives CASSLVDRGSDNEQFF.

The chain has TRBV24-1 and TRBJ2-1; a weak D match, TRBD1 (5 bases). The germline V and J ends were trimmed by 4 bases and 9 bases, with 9 bases remaining between them. The CDR3 is 12 amino acids. CDR1 and CDR2 from the germline V gene are KGHDR and SFDVKD. In nucleotides, the CDR3 is TGTGCCACCAGTGACAGGCAGGGTGAGCAGTTCTTC. This translates into CATSDRQGEQFF.